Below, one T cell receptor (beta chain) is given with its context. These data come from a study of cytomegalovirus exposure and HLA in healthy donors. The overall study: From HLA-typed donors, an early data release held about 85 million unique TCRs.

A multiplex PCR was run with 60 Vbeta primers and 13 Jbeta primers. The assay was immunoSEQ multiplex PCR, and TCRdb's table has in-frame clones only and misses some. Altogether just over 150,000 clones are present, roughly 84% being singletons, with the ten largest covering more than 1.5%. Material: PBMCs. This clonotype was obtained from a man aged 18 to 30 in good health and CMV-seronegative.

In nucleotides, the CDR3 is TGTGCCAGCTCACCCGCCCTAAGATCCTACAATGAGCAGTTCTTC. Its translation: CASSPALRSYNEQFF. The chain has TRBV18 and TRBJ2-1, with no clear D. CDR1 is KGHSH, CDR2 LQKENI, per germline. The CDR3 runs to 15 residues. V lost 3 bases and J 1 base, leaving 10 bases between the germline ends.